Listed here are 16 T cell receptor beta chains from one sample, sequenced in a study of neoadjuvant anti-PD-1 for oral cavity cancer. As to time point: after neoadjuvant nivolumab, at surgical resection. This table comes from immunoSEQ multiplex PCR, and its TCRdb copy is limited to in-frame clones, with some not included. The sample holds a few thousand clones; roughly 53% are singletons and the top ten take around 7.8%. The material was tumor tissue, obtained after nivolumab (anti-PD-1) treatment. These receptors all stem from a person aged 35-79 years with oral cavity squamous cell carcinoma.

This chain joins TRBV2 and TRBJ1-6; D remains ambiguous. The CDR3 has 14 residues. From germline, CDR1 is SNHLY and CDR2 FYNNEI. Trimming cost V 6 bases and J 9 bases, with 15 bases left between them. The CDR3 region is CASRRHEVRSPLHF. In nucleotides, the CDR3 is TGTGCCAGCAGGCGACACGAGGTGCGTTCACCCCTCCACTTT.

This chain joins TRBV27 and TRBJ1-6; D possibly corresponds to TRBD1 (5 bases). Germline V lookup: CDR1 MNHEY, CDR2 SMNVEV (reference sequence). V was cut by 3 bases and J by 11 bases, with 20 bases left in between. CDR3 length equals 16 residues. CDR3 in DNA: TGTGCCAGCAGTTTCCCCTCCCAAGGGGTCATGGCACCCCTCCACTTT. Amino acid sequence: CASSFPSQGVMAPLHF.

V is TRBV6-5 and J is TRBJ1-2; TRBD1 aligns across 7 bases. Trimming took 4 bases from V and 3 from J; bases not matched to a gene: 8. Germline V gene lookup returns CDR1 MNHEY and CDR2 SVGAGI. There are 15 residues in the CDR3. CDR3 loop: CASSSWQGGHYGYTF. CDR3 nucleotides: TGTGCCAGCAGTTCCTGGCAGGGGGGTCACTATGGCTACACCTTC.

The rearrangement links TRBV2 to TRBJ1-1, with D hard to call. CDR1 SNHLY and CDR2 FYNNEI come from the germline V gene. Trimming took 2 bases from V and 0 from J, leaving 4 bases between them. The CDR3 has 13 residues. Here the CDR3 DNA reads TGTGCCAGCAGTGAATCAATGAACACTGAAGCTTTCTTT. This encodes CASSESMNTEAFF.

This clone was detected only once. This sequence joins TRBV6-5 and TRBJ2-3; TRBD2 aligns across 7 bases. The germline CDR1 and CDR2 sequences are MNHEY and SVGAGI. This CDR3 region has 15 residues. V was pared by 5 bases and J by 0 bases, with 5 bases of the junction left unmatched. CDR3 region: CASSRAGSSTDTQYF. For the CDR3, the DNA is TGTGCCAGCAGTCGAGCGGGGTCTAGCACAGATACGCAGTATTTT.

The rearrangement joins TRBV27 to TRBJ2-7; D gene uncertain. V lost 3 bases, J lost 2 bases, and 11 bases lay in between. This CDR3 comprises 14 residues. Germline assignment: CDR1 MNHEY and CDR2 SMNVEV (reference sequence). CDR3 sequence reads: CASSFSRIPYEQYF. The CDR3 nucleotides are TGTGCCAGCAGTTTTTCGCGGATTCCCTACGAGCAGTACTTC.

The V gene is TRBV7-2, the J gene TRBJ1-2, with D unresolved. Per germline, CDR1 SGHTA and CDR2 FQGNSA. Deletions cut 5 bases from V and 9 bases from J, with 19 bases between. The CDR3 is made up of 14 amino acids. Here the CDR3 DNA reads TGTGCCAGCAGCCCTCCTTCCGACCTATGGAGCTACACCTTC. Encoded protein: CASSPPSDLWSYTF.

The chain carries TRBV7-9 and TRBJ2-1; D might be TRBD2 (6 bases). Germline loops: CDR1 SEHNR, CDR2 FQNEAQ (reference sequence). V was pared by 7 bases and J by 12 bases, with 22 bases between. The CDR3 runs to 14 residues. The CDR3 DNA sequence: TGTGCCAGCACCCCGGGGGTACGAGGGATAACGCAGTTCTTC. Its protein is CASTPGVRGITQFF.

The rearrangement joins TRBV20-1 to TRBJ2-1; D ambiguous. Trimming pared 6 bases from V and 13 bases from J, leaving 13 bases between. CDR3 length equals 10 residues. Germline V gene sequence: CDR1 DFQATT, CDR2 SNEGSKA (reference sequence). DNA for the CDR3: TGCAGTGCCCCAAGGCCCCCTCAGTTCTTC. Its protein product is CSAPRPPQFF.

The V and J genes are TRBV7-9 and TRBJ1-2; D is ambiguous. CDR1 and CDR2 (germline): SEHNR, FQNEAQ (reference sequence). The CDR3 consists of 14 residues. Trimming removed 1 base from V and 7 bases from J, with 13 bases in between. The CDR3 region is CASSLGDGVGGYTF. DNA for the CDR3: TGTGCCAGCAGCTTAGGAGATGGGGTGGGTGGCTACACCTTC.

With respect to this clone: The same CDR3 can be traced to other DNA sequences in this sample. This chain links TRBV5-4 with TRBJ1-1; D may be TRBD1 (5 bases). Germline V gene lookup returns CDR1 SGHNT and CDR2 YYREEE (reference sequence). This CDR3 is built from 16 residues. Trimming stripped 2 bases from V and 5 bases from J, with 19 bases between. The CDR3 sequence: CASSLAFKGRGTEAFF. The CDR3 DNA reads as TGTGCCAGCAGCTTAGCCTTTAAGGGGAGGGGAACTGAAGCTTTCTTT.

V and J are TRBV18 and TRBJ1-1, with D unresolved. CDR3 size: 14 residues. The V end lost 3 bases, the J end lost 1 base, and 9 bases lay between the germline ends. In germline, CDR1 is KGHSH, CDR2 LQKENI. The CDR3 nucleotides are TGTGCCAGCTCACCGTCGATCGGGAACACTGAAGCTTTCTTT. Its translation is CASSPSIGNTEAFF.

The rearrangement links TRBV5-1 to TRBJ2-3, with D unclear. The CDR3 contains 19 residues. Germline V gene sequence: CDR1 SGHRS, CDR2 YFSETQ. V was clipped by 0 bases and J by 0 bases, with 20 bases between them. The CDR3 DNA is TGCGCCAGCAGCTTGGGCAGCCGACTGGGAATTGTTAGCACAGATACGCAGTATTTT. It specifies CASSLGSRLGIVSTDTQYF.

The rearrangement joins TRBV27 to TRBJ2-5; D is possibly TRBD2 (5 bases). CDR1 is MNHEY, CDR2 SMNVEV, per germline (reference sequence). With 0 bases removed from V and 2 bases from J, the gap between germline ends came to 16 bases. The CDR3 extends over 17 amino acids. As DNA, the CDR3 is TGTGCCAGCAGTTTATCTTGGACTCCCGGGCTTCAAGAGACCCAGTACTTC. Its protein product is CASSLSWTPGLQETQYF.

This rearrangement joins TRBV5-1 to TRBJ2-3, with no clear D. The CDR3 sequence is 14 residues long. Germline V gives CDR1 SGHRS, CDR2 YFSETQ. V lost 3 bases to trimming and J lost 0 bases, with 8 bases between them. In DNA, the CDR3 is TGCGCCAGCAGCTCCCAGACCAGCACAGATACGCAGTATTTT. Translating gives CASSSQTSTDTQYF.

The rearrangement links TRBV27 to TRBJ1-1; D gene ambiguous. Per germline, CDR1 MNHEY and CDR2 SMNVEV (reference sequence). The V gene lost 6 bases and the J gene lost 1 base, with 12 bases spanning the gap. CDR3 length equals 14 residues. The CDR3 coding sequence is TGTGCCAGCAGATCAATTACGACGAACACTGAAGCTTTCTTT. Translated: CASRSITTNTEAFF.